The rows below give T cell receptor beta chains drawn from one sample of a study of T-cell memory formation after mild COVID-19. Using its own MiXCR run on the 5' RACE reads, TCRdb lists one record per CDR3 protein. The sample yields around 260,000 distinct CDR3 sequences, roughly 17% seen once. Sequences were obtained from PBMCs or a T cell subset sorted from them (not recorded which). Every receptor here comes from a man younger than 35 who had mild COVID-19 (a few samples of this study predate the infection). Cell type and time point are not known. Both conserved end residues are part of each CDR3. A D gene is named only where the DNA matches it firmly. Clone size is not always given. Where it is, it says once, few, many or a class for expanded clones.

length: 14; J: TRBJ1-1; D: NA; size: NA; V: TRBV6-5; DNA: TGTGCCAGCAGCCTTAATCTCATGAACACTGAAGCTTTCTTT; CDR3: CASSLNLMNTEAFF
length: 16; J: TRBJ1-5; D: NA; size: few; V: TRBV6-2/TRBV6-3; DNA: TGTGCCAGCAGTTACATGCCGATAAGGAGCAATCAGCCCCAGCATTTT; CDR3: CASSYMPIRSNQPQHF
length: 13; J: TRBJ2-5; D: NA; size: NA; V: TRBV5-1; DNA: TGCGCCAGCACCTCCCGAGGTGGCGAGACCCAGTACTTC; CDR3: CASTSRGGETQYF
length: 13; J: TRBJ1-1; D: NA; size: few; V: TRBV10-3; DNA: TGTGCCATCAGTGATATTCTGAACACTGAAGCTTTCTTT; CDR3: CAISDILNTEAFF
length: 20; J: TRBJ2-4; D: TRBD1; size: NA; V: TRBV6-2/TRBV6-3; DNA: TGTGCCAGCAGTTACTCGGTCCTGCCGGACAGGGGGGTAGCCAAAAACATTCAGTACTTC; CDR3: CASSYSVLPDRGVAKNIQYF
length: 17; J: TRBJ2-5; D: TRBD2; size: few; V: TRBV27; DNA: TGTGCCAGCAGTTATCTAGCGGGGGGGCGGGGTAGAGAGACCCAGTACTTC; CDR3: CASSYLAGGRGRETQYF
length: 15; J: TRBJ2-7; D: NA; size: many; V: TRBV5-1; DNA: TGCGCCAGCAGCCCAGAACAGGTCCAGTCCTACGAGCAGTACTTC; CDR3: CASSPEQVQSYEQYF
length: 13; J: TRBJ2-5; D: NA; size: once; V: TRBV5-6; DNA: TGTGCCAGCAGCTCCGGGATGGAAGAGACCCAGTACTTC; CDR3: CASSSGMEETQYF
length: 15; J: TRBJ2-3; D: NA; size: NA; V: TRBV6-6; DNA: TGTGCCAGCAGGTTCGGGGGGCGCGGGACAGATACGCAGTATTTT; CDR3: CASRFGGRGTDTQYF
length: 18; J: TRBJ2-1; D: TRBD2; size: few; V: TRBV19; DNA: TGTGCCAGTAGTACGACAGGACTAGCGGGAGTTGGTCCCCATGAGCAGTTCTTC; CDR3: CASSTTGLAGVGPHEQFF
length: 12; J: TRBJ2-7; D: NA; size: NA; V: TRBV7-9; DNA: TGTGCCAGCAGCCAATTAACCTACGAGCAGTACTTC; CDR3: CASSQLTYEQYF
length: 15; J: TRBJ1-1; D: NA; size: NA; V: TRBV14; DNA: TGTGCCAGCAGCCTACTAGGAGGGTTGAACACTGAAGCTTTCTTT; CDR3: CASSLLGGLNTEAFF
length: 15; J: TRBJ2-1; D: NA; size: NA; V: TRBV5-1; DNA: TGCGCCAGCAGCTTATTCGCGGGGGCTCGGAATGAGCAGTTCTTC; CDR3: CASSLFAGARNEQFF
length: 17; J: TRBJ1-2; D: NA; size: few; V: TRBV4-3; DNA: TGCGCCAGCAGCCAAGGCTCCCCGGGGGCGCGAAACTATGGCTACACCTTC; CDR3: CASSQGSPGARNYGYTF
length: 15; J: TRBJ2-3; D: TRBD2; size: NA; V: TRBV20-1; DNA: TGCAGTCCCCGCGGGGGGGGACAGTCGGCAGATACGCAGTATTTT; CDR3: CSPRGGGQSADTQYF
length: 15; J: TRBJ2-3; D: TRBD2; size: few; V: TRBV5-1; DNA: TGCGCCAGCCAGGGAACTAGCGGGGGGACAGATACGCAGTATTTT; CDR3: CASQGTSGGTDTQYF
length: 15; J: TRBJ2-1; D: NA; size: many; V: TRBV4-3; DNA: TGCGCCAGCAGCCGGAGGTCCGGCTCCTACAATGAGCAGTTCTTC; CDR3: CASSRRSGSYNEQFF
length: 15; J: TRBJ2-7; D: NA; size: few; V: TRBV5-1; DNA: TGCGCCAGCAGCCTCGGGACCCTAGGCTCCTACGAGCAGTACTTC; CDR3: CASSLGTLGSYEQYF
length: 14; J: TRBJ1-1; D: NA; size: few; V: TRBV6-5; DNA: TGTGCCAGCAGTTACCTGGACCCGAACACTGAAGCTTTCTTT; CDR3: CASSYLDPNTEAFF
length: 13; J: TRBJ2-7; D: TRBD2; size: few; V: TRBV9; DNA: TGTGCCAGCAGCGTGGGAGGGTTCGACGAGCAGTACTTC; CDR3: CASSVGGFDEQYF
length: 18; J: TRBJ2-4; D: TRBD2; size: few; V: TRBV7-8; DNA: TGTGCCAGCAGCCTGGCTCTAGCGGGGGTCGGTACCAAAAACATTCAGTACTTC; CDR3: CASSLALAGVGTKNIQYF
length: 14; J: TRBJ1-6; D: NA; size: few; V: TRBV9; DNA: TGTGCCAGCAGCGTTGACAGCACCAATTCACCCCTCCACTTT; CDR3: CASSVDSTNSPLHF
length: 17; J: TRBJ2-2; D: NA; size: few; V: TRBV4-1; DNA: TGCGCCAGCAGCCAGCAGGACTTGGTTGCGAACACCGGGGAGCTGTTTTTT; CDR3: CASSQQDLVANTGELFF
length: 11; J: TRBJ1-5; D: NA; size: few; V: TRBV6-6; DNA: TGTGCCAGCAGAGATCGAGAGCCCCAGCATTTT; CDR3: CASRDREPQHF
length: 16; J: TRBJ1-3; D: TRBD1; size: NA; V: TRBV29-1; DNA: TGCAGCGCCGGGGGGACAGGGACCAGCTCTGGAAACACCATATATTTT; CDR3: CSAGGTGTSSGNTIYF
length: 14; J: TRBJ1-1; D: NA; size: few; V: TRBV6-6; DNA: TGTGCCAGCAGGGAGGGGGGGATGAACACTGAAGCTTTCTTT; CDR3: CASREGGMNTEAFF
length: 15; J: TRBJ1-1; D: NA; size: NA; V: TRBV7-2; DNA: TGTGCCAGCAGCGACAGGAATAGCCTGTCCACTGAAGCTTTCTTT; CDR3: CASSDRNSLSTEAFF
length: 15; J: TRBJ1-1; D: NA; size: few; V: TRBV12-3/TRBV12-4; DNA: TGTGCCAGTACAACAAGTGGACGTACGAACACTGAAGCTTTCTTT; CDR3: CASTTSGRTNTEAFF
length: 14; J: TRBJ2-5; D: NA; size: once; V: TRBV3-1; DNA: TGTGCCAGCAGCCCGGGAATAGACGGAGAGACCCAGTACTTC; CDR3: CASSPGIDGETQYF
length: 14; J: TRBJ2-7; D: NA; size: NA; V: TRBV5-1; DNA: TGCGCCAGCAGCCAGCAGGGGAGAAGCTACGAGCAGTACTTC; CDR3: CASSQQGRSYEQYF
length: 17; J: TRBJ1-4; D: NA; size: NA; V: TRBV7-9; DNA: TGTGCCAGCAGCCGAATTGGTGAAGGAAGGGCTAATGAAAAACTGTTTTTT; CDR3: CASSRIGEGRANEKLFF
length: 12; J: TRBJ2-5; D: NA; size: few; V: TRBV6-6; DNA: TGTGCCAGCAGTTACTCCAGTGAGACCCAGTACTTC; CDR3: CASSYSSETQYF
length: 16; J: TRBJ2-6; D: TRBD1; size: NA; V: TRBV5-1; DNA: TGCGCCAGCAGACCAGGGGGCGCCTCTGGGGCCAACGTCCTGACTTTC; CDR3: CASRPGGASGANVLTF
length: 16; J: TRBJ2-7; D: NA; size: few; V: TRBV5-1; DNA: TGCGCCAGCAGCTTGGAGGTCAGTACAAGCTCCTACGAGCAGTACTTC; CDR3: CASSLEVSTSSYEQYF
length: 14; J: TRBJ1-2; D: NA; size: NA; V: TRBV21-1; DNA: TGTGCCAGCAGCAGACAGGGGGTAGACTATGGCTACACCTTC; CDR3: CASSRQGVDYGYTF
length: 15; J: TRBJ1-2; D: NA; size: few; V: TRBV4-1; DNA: TGCGCCAGCAGCCAAGTGGGGGGCGGGGAACTTGGCTACACCTTC; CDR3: CASSQVGGGELGYTF
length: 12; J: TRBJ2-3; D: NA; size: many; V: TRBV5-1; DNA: TGCGCCAGCACGGCGGACACAGATACGCAGTATTTT; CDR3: CASTADTDTQYF
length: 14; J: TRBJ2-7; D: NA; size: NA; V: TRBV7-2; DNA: TGTGCCAGCAGCTTTAGCCCGGGGGCCTACGAGCAGTACTTC; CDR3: CASSFSPGAYEQYF
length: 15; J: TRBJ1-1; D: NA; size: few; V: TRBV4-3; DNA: TGCGCCAGCAGCCAGGGGGGGGGGCTGAACACTGAAGCTTTCTTT; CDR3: CASSQGGGLNTEAFF
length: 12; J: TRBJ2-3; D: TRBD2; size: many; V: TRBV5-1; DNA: TGCGCCAGCAGCCCAGCGGGGGATACGCAGTATTTT; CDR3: CASSPAGDTQYF
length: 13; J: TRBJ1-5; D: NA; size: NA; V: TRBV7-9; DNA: TGTGCCAGCAGCTTTGCAGACAATCAGCCCCAGCATTTT; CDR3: CASSFADNQPQHF
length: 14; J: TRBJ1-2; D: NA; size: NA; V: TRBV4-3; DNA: TGCGCCAGCAGCCAAGATCAGGTCCACTATGGCTACACCTTC; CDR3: CASSQDQVHYGYTF
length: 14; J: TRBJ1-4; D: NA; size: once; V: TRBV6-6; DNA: TGTGCCACCACCACCCGGCGACGGGTTGAAAAACCGTTTTTT; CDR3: CATTTRRRVEKPFF
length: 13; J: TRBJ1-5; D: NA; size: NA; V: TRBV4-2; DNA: TGTGCCAGCAGCCAAGCCAGGTATCAGCCCCAGCATTTT; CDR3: CASSQARYQPQHF
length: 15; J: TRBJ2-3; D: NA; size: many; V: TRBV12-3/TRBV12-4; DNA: TGTGCCAGCAGTCCATACTTAAAGCGCACAGATACGCAGTATTTT; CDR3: CASSPYLKRTDTQYF
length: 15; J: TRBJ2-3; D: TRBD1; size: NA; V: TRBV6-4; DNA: TGTGCCAGCAGTCACAGGGGGCACGACACAGATACGCAGTATTTT; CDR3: CASSHRGHDTDTQYF
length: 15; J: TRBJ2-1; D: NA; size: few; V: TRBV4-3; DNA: TGCGCCAGCAGCCAAGAACGGGAGCCGCACAATGAGCAGTTCTTC; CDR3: CASSQEREPHNEQFF
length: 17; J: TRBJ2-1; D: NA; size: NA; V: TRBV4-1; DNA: TGCGCCAGCAGCCCCCCACATTGGGGAAATAGGTTTAATGAGCAGTTCTTC; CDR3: CASSPPHWGNRFNEQFF
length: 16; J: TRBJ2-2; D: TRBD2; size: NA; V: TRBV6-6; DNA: TGTGCCAGCAGGAGTGCCCCGAGACTAGCGACCGGGGAGCTGTTTTTT; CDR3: CASRSAPRLATGELFF
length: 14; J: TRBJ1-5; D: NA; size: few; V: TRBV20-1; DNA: TGCAGTGCTAGAACGGGAAATAGCAATCAGCCCCAGCATTTT; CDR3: CSARTGNSNQPQHF